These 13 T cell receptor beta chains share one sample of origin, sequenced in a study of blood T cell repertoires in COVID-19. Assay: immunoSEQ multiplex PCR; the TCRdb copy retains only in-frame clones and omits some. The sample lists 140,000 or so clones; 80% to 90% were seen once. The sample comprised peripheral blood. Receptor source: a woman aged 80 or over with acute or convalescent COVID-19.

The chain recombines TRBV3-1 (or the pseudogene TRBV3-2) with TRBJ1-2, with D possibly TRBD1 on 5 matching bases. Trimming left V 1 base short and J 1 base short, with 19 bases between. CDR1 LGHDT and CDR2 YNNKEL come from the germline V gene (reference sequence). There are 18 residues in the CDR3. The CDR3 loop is CASSQGVVDIILNYGYTF. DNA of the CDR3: TGTGCCAGCAGCCAAGGTGTTGTGGACATTATACTTAACTATGGCTACACCTTC.

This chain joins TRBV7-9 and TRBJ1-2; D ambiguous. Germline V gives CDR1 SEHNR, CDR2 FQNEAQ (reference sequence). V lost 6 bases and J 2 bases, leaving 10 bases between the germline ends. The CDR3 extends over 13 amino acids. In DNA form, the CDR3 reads TGTGCCAGCAGTCACGGGATAAACTATGGCTACACCTTC. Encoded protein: CASSHGINYGYTF.

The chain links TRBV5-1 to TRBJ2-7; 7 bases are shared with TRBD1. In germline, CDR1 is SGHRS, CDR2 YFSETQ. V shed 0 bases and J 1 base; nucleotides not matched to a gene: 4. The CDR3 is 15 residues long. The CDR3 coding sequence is TGCGCCAGCAGCTTGGTCGGACAGGAGTCCTACGAGCAGTACTTC. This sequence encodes CASSLVGQESYEQYF.

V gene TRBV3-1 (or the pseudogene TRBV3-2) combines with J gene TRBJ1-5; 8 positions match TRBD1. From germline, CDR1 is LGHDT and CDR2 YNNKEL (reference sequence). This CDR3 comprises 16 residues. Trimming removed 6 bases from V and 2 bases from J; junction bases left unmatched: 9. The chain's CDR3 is CASSLRAGGGNQPQHF. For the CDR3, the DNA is TGTGCCAGCAGTCTAAGAGCAGGGGGCGGCAATCAGCCCCAGCATTTT.

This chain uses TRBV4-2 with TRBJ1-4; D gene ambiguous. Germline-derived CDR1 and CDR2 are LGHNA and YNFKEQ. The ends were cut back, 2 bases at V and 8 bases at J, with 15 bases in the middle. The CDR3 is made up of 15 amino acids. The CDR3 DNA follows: TGTGCCAGCAGCCAAATAGACACCCGTGAAGAAAAACTGTTTTTT. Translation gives CASSQIDTREEKLFF.

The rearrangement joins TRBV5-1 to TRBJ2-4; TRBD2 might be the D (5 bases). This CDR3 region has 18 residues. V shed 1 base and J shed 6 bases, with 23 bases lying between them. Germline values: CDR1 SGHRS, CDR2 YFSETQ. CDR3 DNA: TGCGCCAGCAGCTTGTCTCCGTGGGTAGTAGGGAGTGGAAACATTCAGTACTTC. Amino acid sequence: CASSLSPWVVGSGNIQYF.

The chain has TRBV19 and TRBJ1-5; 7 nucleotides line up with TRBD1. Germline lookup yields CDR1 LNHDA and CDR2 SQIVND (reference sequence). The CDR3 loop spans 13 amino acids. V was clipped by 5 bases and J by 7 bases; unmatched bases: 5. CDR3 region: CASSPDRAQPQHF. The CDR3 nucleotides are TGTGCCAGTAGTCCCGACAGGGCGCAGCCCCAGCATTTT. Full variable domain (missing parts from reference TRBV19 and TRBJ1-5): DGGITQSPKYLFRKEGQNVTLSCEQNLNHDAMYWYRQDPGQGLRLIYYSQIVNDFQKGDIAEGYSVSREKKESFPLTVTSAQKNPTAFYLCASSPDRAQPQHFGDGTRLSIL.

For the CDR3, the DNA is TGTGCCAGTAGTAGGGTCGGGACAGGGGGCTTAGTGGGTCACCAAGAGACCCAGTACTTC. This sequence encodes CASSRVGTGGLVGHQETQYF. The chain joins TRBV19 to TRBJ2-5; TRBD1 aligns across 12 bases. Per germline, CDR1 LNHDA and CDR2 SQIVND (reference sequence). The length of the CDR3 is 20 residues. The junction had 15 bases not matched to a gene; V was cut back by 4 bases and J by 0 bases. Filled out from reference TRBV19 and TRBJ2-5, the complete variable domain reads DGGITQSPKYLFRKEGQNVTLSCEQNLNHDAMYWYRQDPGQGLRLIYYSQIVNDFQKGDIAEGYSVSREKKESFPLTVTSAQKNPTAFYLCASSRVGTGGLVGHQETQYFGPGTRLLVL.

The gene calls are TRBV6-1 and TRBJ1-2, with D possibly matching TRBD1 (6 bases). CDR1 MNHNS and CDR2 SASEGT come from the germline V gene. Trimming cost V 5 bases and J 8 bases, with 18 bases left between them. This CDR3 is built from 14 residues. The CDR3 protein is CASSTQGVSRGYTF. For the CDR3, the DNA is TGTGCCAGCAGTACACAGGGAGTAAGTAGGGGCTACACCTTC.

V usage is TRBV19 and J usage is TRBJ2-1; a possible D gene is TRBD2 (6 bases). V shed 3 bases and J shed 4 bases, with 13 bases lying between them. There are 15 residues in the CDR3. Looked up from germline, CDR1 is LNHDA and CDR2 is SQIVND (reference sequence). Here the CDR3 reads CASSILRGRYNEQFF. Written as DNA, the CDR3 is TGTGCCAGTAGTATTCTGCGGGGAAGGTACAATGAGCAGTTCTTC.

The chain's CDR3 is CASSPQGTYEQYF. DNA for the CDR3: TGTGCCAGCAGCCCCCAGGGAACCTACGAGCAGTACTTC. V gene TRBV6-6 combines with J gene TRBJ2-7, with TRBD1 as a possible D gene (5 bases). CDR3 length: 13 amino acids. Germline CDR1 reads MNHNY; CDR2 reads SVGAGI (reference sequence). V lost 6 bases and J lost 2, with 11 bases in between.

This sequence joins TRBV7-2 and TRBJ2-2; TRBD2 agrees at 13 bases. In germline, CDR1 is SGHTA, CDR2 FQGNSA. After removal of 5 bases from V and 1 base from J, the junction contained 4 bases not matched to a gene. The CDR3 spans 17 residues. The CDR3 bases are TGTGCCAGCAGCCCCGGGACTAGCGGGGTGAACACCGGGGAGCTGTTTTTT. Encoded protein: CASSPGTSGVNTGELFF.

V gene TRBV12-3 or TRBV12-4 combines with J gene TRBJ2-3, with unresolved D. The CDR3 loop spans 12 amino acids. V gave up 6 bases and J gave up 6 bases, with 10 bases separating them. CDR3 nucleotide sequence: TGTGCCAGCAGCCGTCTCCCCGATACGCAGTATTTT. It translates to CASSRLPDTQYF.